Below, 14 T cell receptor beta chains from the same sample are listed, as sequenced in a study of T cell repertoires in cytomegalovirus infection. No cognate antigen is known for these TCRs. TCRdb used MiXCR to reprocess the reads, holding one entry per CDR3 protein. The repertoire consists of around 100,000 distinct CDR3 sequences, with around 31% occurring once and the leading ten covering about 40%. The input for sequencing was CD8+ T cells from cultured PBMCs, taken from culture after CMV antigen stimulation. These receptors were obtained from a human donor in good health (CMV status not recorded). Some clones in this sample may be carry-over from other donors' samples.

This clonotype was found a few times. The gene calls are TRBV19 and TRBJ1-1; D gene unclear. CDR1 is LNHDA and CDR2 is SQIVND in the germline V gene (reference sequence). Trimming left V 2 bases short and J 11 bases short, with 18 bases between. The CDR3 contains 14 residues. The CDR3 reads CASSIHTQEGEAFF. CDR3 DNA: TGTGCCAGTAGTATACACACCCAAGAGGGTGAGGCTTTCTTT. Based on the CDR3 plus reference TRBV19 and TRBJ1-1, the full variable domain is DGGITQSPKYLFRKEGQNVTLSCEQNLNHDAMYWYRQDPGQGLRLIYYSQIVNDFQKGDIAEGYSVSREKKESFPLTVTSAQKNPTAFYLCASSIHTQEGEAFFGQGTRLTVV.

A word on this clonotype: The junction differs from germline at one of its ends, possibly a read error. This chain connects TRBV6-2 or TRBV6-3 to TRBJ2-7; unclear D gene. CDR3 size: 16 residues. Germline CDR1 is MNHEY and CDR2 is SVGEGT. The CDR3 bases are TGTGCCAACAGTTACTCGCGAAGTAGGGCCACCTACGAGCAGTACTTC. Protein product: CANSYSRSRATYEQYF.

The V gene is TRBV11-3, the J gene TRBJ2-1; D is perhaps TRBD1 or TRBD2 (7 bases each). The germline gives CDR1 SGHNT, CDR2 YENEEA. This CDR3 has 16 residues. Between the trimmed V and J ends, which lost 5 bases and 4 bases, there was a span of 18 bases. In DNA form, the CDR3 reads TGTGCCAGCAGCCCGAGGGGGCTAGCGGCATACAATGAGCAGTTCTTC. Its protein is CASSPRGLAAYNEQFF.

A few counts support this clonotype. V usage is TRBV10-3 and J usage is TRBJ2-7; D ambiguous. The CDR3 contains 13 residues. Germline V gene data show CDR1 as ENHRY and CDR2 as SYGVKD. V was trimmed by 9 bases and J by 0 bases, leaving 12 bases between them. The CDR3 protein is CAMTTESSYEQYF. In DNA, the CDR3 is TGTGCCATGACGACGGAGAGCTCCTACGAGCAGTACTTC.

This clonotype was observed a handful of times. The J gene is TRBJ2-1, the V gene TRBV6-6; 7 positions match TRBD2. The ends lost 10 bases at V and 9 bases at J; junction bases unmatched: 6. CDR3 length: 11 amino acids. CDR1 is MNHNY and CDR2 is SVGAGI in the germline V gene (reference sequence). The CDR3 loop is CATDGTIEQFF. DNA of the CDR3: TGTGCCACCGACGGGACTATTGAGCAGTTCTTC.

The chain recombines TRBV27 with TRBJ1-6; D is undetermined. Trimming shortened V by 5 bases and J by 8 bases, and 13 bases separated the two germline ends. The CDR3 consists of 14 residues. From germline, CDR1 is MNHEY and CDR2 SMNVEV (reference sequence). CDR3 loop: CASSATGSDSPLHF. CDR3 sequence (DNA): TGTGCCAGCAGTGCGACGGGGTCGGATTCACCCCTCCACTTT.

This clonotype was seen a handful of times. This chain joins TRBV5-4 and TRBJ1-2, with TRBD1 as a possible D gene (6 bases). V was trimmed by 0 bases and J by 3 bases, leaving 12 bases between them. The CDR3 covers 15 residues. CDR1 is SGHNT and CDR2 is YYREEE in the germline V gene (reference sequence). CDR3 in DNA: TGTGCCAGCAGCTTGGCCGCGGGGGCCGACTATGGCTACACCTTC. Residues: CASSLAAGADYGYTF.

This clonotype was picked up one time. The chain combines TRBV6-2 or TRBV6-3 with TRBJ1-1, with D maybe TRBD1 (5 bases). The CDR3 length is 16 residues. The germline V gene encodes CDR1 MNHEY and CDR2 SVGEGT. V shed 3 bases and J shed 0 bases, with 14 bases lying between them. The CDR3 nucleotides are TGTGCCAGCAGTTATTGGGCACAGGAAATGAACACTGAAGCTTTCTTT. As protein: CASSYWAQEMNTEAFF.

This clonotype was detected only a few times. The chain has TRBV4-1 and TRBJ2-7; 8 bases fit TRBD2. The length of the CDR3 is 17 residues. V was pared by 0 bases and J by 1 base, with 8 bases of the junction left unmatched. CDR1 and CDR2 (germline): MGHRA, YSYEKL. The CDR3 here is CASSQDLSGVGSYEQYF. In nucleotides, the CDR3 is TGCGCCAGCAGCCAAGATCTTAGCGGGGTGGGGTCCTACGAGCAGTACTTC.

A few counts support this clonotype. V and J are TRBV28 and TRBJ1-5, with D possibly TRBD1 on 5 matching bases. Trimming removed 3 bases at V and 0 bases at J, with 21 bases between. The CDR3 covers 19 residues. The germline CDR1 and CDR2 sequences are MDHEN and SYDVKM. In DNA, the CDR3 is TGTGCCAGCAGTTTTTTTCCGATCCGGGACGTGAATAGCAATCAGCCCCAGCATTTT. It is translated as CASSFFPIRDVNSNQPQHF.

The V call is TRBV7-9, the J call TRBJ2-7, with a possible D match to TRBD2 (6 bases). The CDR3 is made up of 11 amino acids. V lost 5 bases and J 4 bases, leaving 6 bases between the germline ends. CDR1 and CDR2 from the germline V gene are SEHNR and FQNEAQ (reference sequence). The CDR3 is CASSGTYEQYF. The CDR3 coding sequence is TGTGCCAGCAGCGGGACTTACGAGCAGTACTTC.

The CDR3 DNA reads TGTGCCAGCAGTTACTCAAGGTCTACGGACGAGCAGTACTTC. It specifies CASSYSRSTDEQYF. This chain joins TRBV6-5 and TRBJ2-7; the D is unclear. Germline CDR1 is MNHEY and CDR2 is SVGAGI. The CDR3 is made up of 14 amino acids. Trimming shortened V by 0 bases and J by 5 bases, and 11 bases separated the two germline ends.

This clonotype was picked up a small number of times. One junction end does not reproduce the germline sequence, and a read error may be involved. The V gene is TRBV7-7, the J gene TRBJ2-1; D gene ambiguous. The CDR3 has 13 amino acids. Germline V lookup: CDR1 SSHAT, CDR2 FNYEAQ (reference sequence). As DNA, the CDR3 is TGTGCTAGCAGCCCGGGTGTCGCGGATGAGCAGTTCTTC. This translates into CASSPGVADEQFF. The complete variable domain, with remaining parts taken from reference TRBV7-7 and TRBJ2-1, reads GAGVSQSPRYKVTKRGQDVTLRCDPISSHATLYWYQQALGQGPEFLTYFNYEAQPDKSGLPSDRFSAERPEGSISTLTIQRTEQRDSAMYRCASSPGVADEQFFGPGTRLTVL.

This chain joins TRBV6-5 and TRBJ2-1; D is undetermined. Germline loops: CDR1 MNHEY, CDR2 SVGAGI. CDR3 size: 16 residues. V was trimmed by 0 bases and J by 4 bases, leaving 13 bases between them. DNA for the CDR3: TGTGCCAGCAGTTACTCGGCCTGGCAGCCGTACAATGAGCAGTTCTTC. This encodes CASSYSAWQPYNEQFF.